This passage covers 9 T cell receptor beta chains from one sample sequenced in a study of blood T cell repertoires in COVID-19. The protocol was immunoSEQ multiplex PCR, while the TCRdb copy is restricted to in-frame clones and leaves out a portion. The sample shows roughly 320,000 clones, approximately 86% of them seen only once. The sequenced sample consisted of peripheral blood. These receptors originate from a man between 65 and 85 years old with acute or convalescent COVID-19.

CDR3: CASSYKRGVSYEQYF. DNA of the CDR3: TGTGCCAGCAGTTACAAGCGGGGGGTCTCCTACGAGCAGTACTTC. The genes are TRBV6-2 or TRBV6-3 and TRBJ2-7; 9 nucleotides match TRBD2. Germline trimming cut 2 bases from V and 0 bases from J; bases unmatched to any gene: 2. CDR1 and CDR2 from the germline V gene are MNHEY and SVGEGT. This CDR3 spans 15 amino acids.

The chain recombines TRBV30 with TRBJ1-1; D is perhaps TRBD1 (6 bases). Per the germline V gene, CDR1 is GTSNPN and CDR2 is SVGIG (reference sequence). CDR3 length: 14 residues. Trimming took 0 bases from V and 3 from J, leaving 11 bases between them. The CDR3 region is CAWSVSQGHTEAFF. CDR3 bases: TGTGCCTGGAGTGTAAGTCAGGGGCACACTGAAGCTTTCTTT.

V gene TRBV11-2 combines with J gene TRBJ2-7, with TRBD1 matching over 10 bases. V was clipped by 4 bases and J by 0 bases; unmatched bases: 9. The CDR3 runs 17 residues. Germline assignment: CDR1 SGHAT and CDR2 FQNNGV. The CDR3 here is CASSWGSGTGDSYEQYF. As DNA, the CDR3 is TGTGCCAGCAGCTGGGGATCCGGGACAGGGGACTCCTACGAGCAGTACTTC.

V and J are TRBV7-9 and TRBJ2-7; no reliable D call. Deletions cut 4 bases from V and 5 bases from J, with 18 bases between. The CDR3 consists of 15 residues. Germline CDR1 is SEHNR and CDR2 is FQNEAQ (reference sequence). CDR3 protein: CASSSHLSVTHEQYF. CDR3 nucleotide sequence: TGTGCCAGCAGCTCCCATTTATCGGTTACCCACGAGCAGTACTTC.

The chain has TRBV19 and TRBJ2-3; D may be TRBD1 (6 bases). The V end lost 7 bases, the J end lost 0 bases, and 14 bases lay between the germline ends. The CDR3 runs 15 residues. Per germline, CDR1 LNHDA and CDR2 SQIVND (reference sequence). The CDR3: CASTPDSRSTDTQYF. The DNA for the CDR3 is TGTGCCAGTACCCCGGACAGCCGCAGCACAGATACGCAGTATTTT.

The genes are TRBV2 and TRBJ2-1; 7 positions match TRBD1. The CDR3 extends over 14 amino acids. The germline V gene encodes CDR1 SNHLY and CDR2 FYNNEI. J lost 3 bases, V lost 6 bases, and 5 bases had no gene match. The CDR3: CASSETGVYNEQFF. The CDR3 DNA is TGTGCCAGCAGCGAAACAGGGGTCTACAATGAGCAGTTCTTC.

The rearrangement links TRBV28 to TRBJ2-1, with TRBD1 matching over 10 bases. From germline, CDR1 is MDHEN and CDR2 SYDVKM. Trimming removed 2 bases from V and 7 bases from J; junction bases left unmatched: 8. This CDR3 has 16 residues. The CDR3 loop is CASSLPPGQGNNEQFF. The CDR3 region has the DNA TGTGCCAGCAGTTTACCCCCGGGACAGGGGAATAATGAGCAGTTCTTC. The full variable domain, completed using reference TRBV28 and TRBJ2-1, is DVKVTQSSRYLVKRTGEKVFLECVQDMDHENMFWYRQDPGLGLRLIYFSYDVKMKEKGDIPEGYSVSREKKERFSLILESASTNQTSMYLCASSLPPGQGNNEQFFGPGTRLTVL.

The chain is built from TRBV15 and TRBJ1-2, with 8 bases aligning to TRBD1. CDR1 LNHNV and CDR2 YYDKDF come from the germline V gene (reference sequence). This CDR3 has 17 residues. Trimming took 4 bases from V and 2 from J; bases not matched to a gene: 12. Here the CDR3 DNA reads TGTGCCACCAGCAATACCGCGACAGGGGAGGCGAACTATGGCTACACCTTC. Its protein is CATSNTATGEANYGYTF. The whole variable domain, remainder taken from reference TRBV15 and TRBJ1-2, is DAMVIQNPRYQVTQFGKPVTLSCSQTLNHNVMYWYQQKSSQAPKLLFHYYDKDFNNEADTPDNFQSRRPNTSFCFLDIRSPGLGDTAMYLCATSNTATGEANYGYTFGSGTRLTVV.

The chain uses TRBV5-4 and TRBJ2-1, with 7 bases fitting TRBD2. CDR1 SGHNT and CDR2 YYREEE come from the germline V gene (reference sequence). CDR3 size: 16 residues. Trimming removed 4 bases from V and 5 bases from J; junction bases left unmatched: 12. CDR3 amino acids: CASSHPLRGRDNEQFF. In DNA, the CDR3 is TGTGCCAGCAGCCACCCTCTGCGGGGGAGGGACAATGAGCAGTTCTTC.